The sequence of this T cell receptor (beta chain) was determined in a study of Graves' ophthalmopathy and Graves' hyperthyroidism. Amplified material comprised TCR beta CDR3 regions derived from RNA transcripts. Second-round multiplex PCR came after a first-round RT-PCR that employed HTBI primers. TCRdb itself ran the multiplex PCR reads through MiXCR, one entry per CDR3 protein. The sample has around 1,000,000 distinct CDR3 sequences, about two fifths seen once. Deletions cut 4 bases from V and 6 bases from J, with 16 bases between. Germline CDR1 is SGHTA and CDR2 is FQGNSA. CDR3 length: 14 residues.

Sample: peripheral blood or thyroid tissue (not recorded which). V gene TRBV7-2 combines with J gene TRBJ2-7, with D unclear. The source of this sequence is an adult man with Graves' hyperthyroidism. In DNA form, the CDR3 reads TGTGCCAGCAGCTACCGACAAACCGAAGTCGAGCAGTACTTC. Translating it yields CASSYRQTEVEQYF. Filled out from reference TRBV7-2 and TRBJ2-7, the complete variable domain reads GAGVSQSPSNKVTEKGKDVELRCDPISGHTALYWYRQSLGQGLEFLIYFQGNSAPDKSGLPSDRFSAERTGGSVSTLTIQRTQQEDSAVYLCASSYRQTEVEQYFGPGTRLTVT.